Detailed here is one TCR beta chain. Authors' methods: Amplification of reference gene primers was used by the study to estimate nucleated cell counts. Clones were sequenced by immunoSEQ multiplex PCR, and TCRdb holds only the in-frame ones, with some missing. That table supplies the V and J calls and clone size; D and trimming were determined from the DNA. The sample holds about 240,000 clones, approximately 86% seen once. This sample was included in a study of blood T cell repertoires in COVID-19. Study as a whole: Acute-phase and convalescent COVID-19 samples originated in the United States, Italy and Spain. T cells, B-cell-depleted T cells, or PBMCs supplied cDNA or gDNA.

Germline-derived CDR1 and CDR2 are MNHEY and SMNVEV (reference sequence). V gave up 3 bases and J gave up 2 bases, with 8 bases separating them. The CDR3 runs to 13 residues. The receptor was isolated from a woman aged 25 to 39 with acute or convalescent COVID-19. The chain is built from TRBV27 and TRBJ2-7; D remains unclear. Sequencing input: peripheral blood. DNA of the CDR3: TGTGCCAGCAGTTTTAGTGGGCCCTACGAGCAGTACTTC. It yields the protein CASSFSGPYEQYF.